This entry features one TCR beta chain sequence. Its antigen is not identified. The germline gives CDR1 LGHNA, CDR2 YSLEER. The CDR3 loop spans 13 amino acids. V lost 4 bases, J lost 8 bases, and 14 bases lay in between. The entry originates in a study of CD8 T cells in ankylosing spondylitis. Points from the study as a whole: A TCR beta motif of several highly homologous variants seemed to mark ankylosing spondylitis blood.

TCRdb re-derived calls from the 5' RACE reads in MiXCR, one entry per CDR3 protein. Among approximately 300,000 distinct CDR3 sequences listed, 20% to 25% were seen once. This chain uses TRBV4-3 with TRBJ1-2; D unresolved. The origin of this receptor is a female donor with ankylosing spondylitis or in good health (not recorded which). Input material: blood, either unsorted or a sorted T cell fraction (not recorded which). CDR3: CASSPEGRAGYTF. The CDR3 nucleotides are TGCGCCAGCAGCCCCGAGGGAAGGGCAGGCTACACCTTC.